The T cell receptor (beta chain) described here comes from a study of cytomegalovirus exposure and HLA in healthy donors. General study findings and limits: Some TCR beta chains (more than 150 of them) were listed as cytomegalovirus-associated.

In its sample, this clone was seen a few times. Its specificity is unknown. The assay was immunoSEQ multiplex PCR, and TCRdb's table has in-frame clones only and misses some. The data contain some 140,000 clones, 70% to 90% of them singletons. The CDR3 is made up of 19 amino acids. V was trimmed by 3 bases and J by 3 bases, leaving 26 bases between them. Germline V gene data show CDR1 as LGHNA and CDR2 as YNFKEQ. Source material: PBMCs. The chain carries TRBV4-2 and TRBJ1-1; maybe TRBD1 (6 bases). The receptor was derived from a woman younger than 45 in good health and CMV-seronegative. The chain's CDR3 is CASSHPRGGGGWSDTEAFF. The DNA of the CDR3 is TGTGCCAGCAGCCATCCCCGGGGGGGAGGGGGTTGGTCGGACACTGAAGCTTTCTTT.